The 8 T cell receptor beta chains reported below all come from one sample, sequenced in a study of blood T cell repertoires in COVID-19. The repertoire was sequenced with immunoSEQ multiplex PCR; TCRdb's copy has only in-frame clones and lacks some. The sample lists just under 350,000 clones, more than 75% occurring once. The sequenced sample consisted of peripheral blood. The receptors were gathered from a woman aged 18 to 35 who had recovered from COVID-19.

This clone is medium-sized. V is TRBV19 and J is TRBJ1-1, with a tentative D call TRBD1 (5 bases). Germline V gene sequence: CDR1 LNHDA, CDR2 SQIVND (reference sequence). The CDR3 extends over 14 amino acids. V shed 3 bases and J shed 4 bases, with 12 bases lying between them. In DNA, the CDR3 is TGTGCCAGTAGTATCGGCAGGGCGGTCACTGAAGCTTTCTTT. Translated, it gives CASSIGRAVTEAFF.

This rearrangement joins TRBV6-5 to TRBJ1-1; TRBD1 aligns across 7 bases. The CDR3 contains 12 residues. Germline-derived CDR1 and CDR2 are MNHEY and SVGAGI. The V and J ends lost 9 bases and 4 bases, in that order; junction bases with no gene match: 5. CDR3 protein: CASQGQTTEAFF. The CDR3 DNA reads TGTGCCAGTCAGGGACAGACCACTGAAGCTTTCTTT.

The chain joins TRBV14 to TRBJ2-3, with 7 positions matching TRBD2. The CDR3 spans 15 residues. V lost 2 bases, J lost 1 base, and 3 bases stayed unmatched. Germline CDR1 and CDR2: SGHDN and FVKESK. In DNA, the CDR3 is TGTGCCAGCAGCCAAATAGCGGGCCGCACAGATACGCAGTATTTT. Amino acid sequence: CASSQIAGRTDTQYF.

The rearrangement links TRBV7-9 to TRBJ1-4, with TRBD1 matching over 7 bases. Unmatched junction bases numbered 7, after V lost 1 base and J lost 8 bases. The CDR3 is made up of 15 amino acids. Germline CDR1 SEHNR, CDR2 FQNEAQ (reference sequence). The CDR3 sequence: CASSLDRGIKEKLFF. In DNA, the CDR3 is TGTGCCAGCAGCTTAGACAGGGGAATTAAGGAAAAACTGTTTTTT. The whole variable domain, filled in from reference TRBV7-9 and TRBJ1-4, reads DTGVSQNPRHKITKRGQNVTFRCDPISEHNRLYWYRQTLGQGPEFLTYFQNEAQLEKSRLLSDRFSAERPKGSFSTLEIQRTEQGDSAMYLCASSLDRGIKEKLFFGSGTQLSVL.

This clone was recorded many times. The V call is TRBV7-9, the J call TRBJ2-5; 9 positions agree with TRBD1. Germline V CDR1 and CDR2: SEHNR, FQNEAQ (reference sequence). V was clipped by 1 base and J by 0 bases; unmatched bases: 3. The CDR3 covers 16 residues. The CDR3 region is CASSLVGQGHQETQYF. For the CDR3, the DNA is TGTGCCAGCAGCTTAGTGGGACAGGGACACCAAGAGACCCAGTACTTC.

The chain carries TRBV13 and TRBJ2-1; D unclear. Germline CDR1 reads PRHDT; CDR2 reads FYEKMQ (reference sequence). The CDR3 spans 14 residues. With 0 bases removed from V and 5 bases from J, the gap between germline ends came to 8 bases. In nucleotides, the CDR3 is TGTGCCAGCAGCTTAGGCCTCAGGAACAATGAGCAGTTCTTC. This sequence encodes CASSLGLRNNEQFF.

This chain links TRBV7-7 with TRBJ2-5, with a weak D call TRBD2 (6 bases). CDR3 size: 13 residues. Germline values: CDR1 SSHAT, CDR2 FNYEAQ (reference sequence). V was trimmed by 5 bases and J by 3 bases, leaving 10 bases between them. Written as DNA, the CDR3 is TGTGCCAGCAGCCTCGGAGGGGAAGAGACCCAGTACTTC. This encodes CASSLGGEETQYF.

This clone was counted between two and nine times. The CDR3 bases are TGTGCCAGCAGCTTAGCGGGGAGTGGTTACAATGAGCAGTTCTTC. As protein: CASSLAGSGYNEQFF. V usage is TRBV7-9 and J usage is TRBJ2-1; a possible D gene is TRBD2 (5 bases). The CDR3 is 15 amino acids. CDR1 is SEHNR, CDR2 FQNEAQ, per germline (reference sequence). Trimming pared 0 bases from V and 4 bases from J, leaving 10 bases between.